This T cell receptor beta chain derives from a study of shared clonotypes between healthy human individuals. This clone is a singleton in its sample. What it binds is not known. Trimming took 0 bases from V and 5 from J; bases not matched to a gene: 0. Germline V gives CDR1 SGHVS, CDR2 FNYEAQ. The CDR3 covers 15 residues. Findings and caveats of the study: Shared across a few donors were roughly 4.7% of the naive CD4 clonotypes.

The assay was immunoSEQ multiplex PCR, and TCRdb's table has in-frame clones only and misses some. Of roughly 2,500,000 clones listed, roughly 93% are singletons. V is TRBV7-6 and J is TRBJ1-5, with TRBD1 identical over 11 bases. The clonotype comes from a young man in good health. Some clones in this sample may be carry-over from other donors' samples. The sequencing input was naive CD4+ T cells from PBMCs. The subset is: CD45RA+ positively selected. CDR3 amino acids: CASSLAGQGDQPQHF. CDR3 nucleotide sequence: TGTGCCAGCAGCTTAGCGGGACAGGGGGATCAGCCCCAGCATTTT.